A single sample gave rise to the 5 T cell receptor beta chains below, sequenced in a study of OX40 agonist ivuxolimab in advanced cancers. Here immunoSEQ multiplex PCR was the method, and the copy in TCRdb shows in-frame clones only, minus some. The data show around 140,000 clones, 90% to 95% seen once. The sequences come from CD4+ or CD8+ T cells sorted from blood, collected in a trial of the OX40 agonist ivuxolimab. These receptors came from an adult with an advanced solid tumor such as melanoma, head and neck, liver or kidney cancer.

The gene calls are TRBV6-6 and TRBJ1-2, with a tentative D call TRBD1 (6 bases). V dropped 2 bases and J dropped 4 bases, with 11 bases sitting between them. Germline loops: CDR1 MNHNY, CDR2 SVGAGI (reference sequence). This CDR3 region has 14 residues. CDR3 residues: CASSYRRGPYGYTF. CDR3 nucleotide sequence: TGTGCCAGCAGTTACCGTCGGGGGCCCTATGGCTACACCTTC.

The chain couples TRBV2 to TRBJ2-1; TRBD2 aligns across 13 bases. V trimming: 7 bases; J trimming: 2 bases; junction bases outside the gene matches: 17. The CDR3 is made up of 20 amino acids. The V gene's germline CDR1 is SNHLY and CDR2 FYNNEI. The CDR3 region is CASNPLLGLAGTSTYNEQFF. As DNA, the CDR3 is TGTGCCAGCAACCCCCTCCTGGGACTAGCGGGGACTTCCACCTACAATGAGCAGTTCTTC.

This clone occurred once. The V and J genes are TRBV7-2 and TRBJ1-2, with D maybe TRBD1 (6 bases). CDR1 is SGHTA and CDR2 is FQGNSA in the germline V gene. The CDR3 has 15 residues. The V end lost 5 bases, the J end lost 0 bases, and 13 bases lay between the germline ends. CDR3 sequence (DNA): TGTGCCAGCAGCCCCGGACAGAGACCTAACTATGGCTACACCTTC. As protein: CASSPGQRPNYGYTF.

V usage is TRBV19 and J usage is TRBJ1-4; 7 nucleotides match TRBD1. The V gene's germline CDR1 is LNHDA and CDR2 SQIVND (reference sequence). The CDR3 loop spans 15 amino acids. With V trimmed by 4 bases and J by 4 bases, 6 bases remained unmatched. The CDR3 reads CASSKSGTDNEKLFF. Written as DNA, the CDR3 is TGTGCCAGTAGTAAATCCGGGACAGATAATGAAAAACTGTTTTTT.

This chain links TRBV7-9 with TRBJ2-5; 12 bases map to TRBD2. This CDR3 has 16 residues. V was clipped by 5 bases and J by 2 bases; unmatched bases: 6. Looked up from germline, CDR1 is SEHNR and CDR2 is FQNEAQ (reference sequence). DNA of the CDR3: TGTGCCAGCAGCCTGACTAGCGGGGGATCACAAGAGACCCAGTACTTC. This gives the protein CASSLTSGGSQETQYF. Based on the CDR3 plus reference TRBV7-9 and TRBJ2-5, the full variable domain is DTGVSQNPRHKITKRGQNVTFRCDPISEHNRLYWYRQTLGQGPEFLTYFQNEAQLEKSRLLSDRFSAERPKGSFSTLEIQRTEQGDSAMYLCASSLTSGGSQETQYFGPGTRLLVL.